Below, 16 T cell receptor beta chains from the same sample are listed, as sequenced in a study of T cells in Graves' hyperthyroidism and ophthalmopathy. It was RNA transcripts that yielded the amplified TCR beta CDR3 regions. Carried out on the TCR CDR3, a first-round RT-PCR used the HTBI primer set. TCRdb re-called the multiplex PCR reads through MiXCR, storing one row per CDR3 protein. The sample includes approximately 690,000 distinct CDR3 sequences, more than 14% seen only once; the top ten take about 12%. Source material: blood. The receptors come from a woman aged 50 to 65 with Graves' ophthalmopathy.

The rearrangement links TRBV20-1 to TRBJ2-1; TRBD2 matches at 12 bases. The germline gives CDR1 DFQATT, CDR2 SNEGSKA (reference sequence). V trimming: 5 bases; J trimming: 4 bases; junction bases outside the gene matches: 6. The CDR3 totals 15 residues. CDR3 nucleotides: TGCAGTGCTCTCCGGACTAGCGGGGATTACAATGAGCAGTTCTTC. Translation gives CSALRTSGDYNEQFF.

This clonotype has a count of ten or more. The rearrangement uses TRBV28 and TRBJ2-3, with 9 bases that match TRBD2. V was pared by 6 bases and J by 4 bases, with 11 bases of the junction left unmatched. The CDR3 is 16 residues long. Germline CDR1 MDHEN, CDR2 SYDVKM. The CDR3 DNA sequence: TGTGCCAGCAGCTCTAACACTGGGACTAGCTCAGATACGCAGTATTTT. Translation: CASSSNTGTSSDTQYF.

This clonotype has more than one count but fewer than ten. Its ends do not fully match the called genes, so a read error is possible. The J gene is TRBJ1-2, the V gene TRBV27; D remains ambiguous. CDR3 size: 16 residues. Germline V gene sequence: CDR1 MNHEY, CDR2 SMNVEV (reference sequence). The chain's CDR3 is CTSSQTPPGFYSGYTF. Written as DNA, the CDR3 is TGTACCAGCAGTCAAACCCCTCCGGGTTTTTACAGTGGCTACACCTTC.

This clonotype has at least ten counts. A read error may produce the germline difference seen at one junction end. The chain couples TRBV18 to TRBJ2-5; D remains ambiguous. The germline CDR1 and CDR2 sequences are KGHSH and LQKENI. CDR3 length equals 14 residues. The CDR3 loop reads CASLPTRPQGTQYF. CDR3 sequence (DNA): TGTGCCAGCCTCCCGACCAGGCCACAAGGGACCCAGTACTTC.

The sample holds a few counts of this clonotype. This chain connects TRBV18 to TRBJ2-4, with D possibly TRBD2 on 6 matching bases. V gave up 3 bases and J gave up 8 bases, with 20 bases separating them. The CDR3 totals 16 residues. Germline V gives CDR1 KGHSH, CDR2 LQKENI. This chain's CDR3 is CASSPFGLEGQYIQYF. The CDR3 DNA sequence: TGTGCCAGCTCACCCTTCGGGCTGGAGGGCCAGTACATTCAGTACTTC.

This clonotype was observed a few times. V usage is TRBV7-3 and J usage is TRBJ2-1; 7 positions agree with TRBD2. Trimming cost V 5 bases and J 13 bases; bases outside gene matches: 8. Per germline, CDR1 SGHTA and CDR2 FQGTGA. The CDR3 contains 12 residues. The CDR3: CASSPGAGAQFF. CDR3 DNA: TGTGCCAGCAGCCCCGGGGCGGGAGCACAGTTCTTC. Supplemented by reference TRBV7-3 and TRBJ2-1, the full variable domain reads GAGVSQTPSNKVTEKGKYVELRCDPISGHTALYWYRQSLGQGPEFLIYFQGTGAADDSGLPNDRFFAVRPEGSVSTLKIQRTERGDSAVYLCASSPGAGAQFFGPGTRLTVL.

The CDR3 DNA reads as TGTGCCAGCAGCCGGCTCGATGAGCAGTTCTTC. Residues: CASSRLDEQFF. The J gene is TRBJ2-1, the V gene TRBV7-8; D is unresolved. Deletions cut 5 bases from V and 8 bases from J, with 7 bases between. The CDR3 spans 11 residues. Germline CDR1 and CDR2: SGHVS and FQNEAQ.

This clonotype has just a few counts. The chain links TRBV3-1 to TRBJ2-5, with a tentative D call TRBD1 (6 bases). This CDR3 region has 16 residues. Germline assignment: CDR1 LGHDT and CDR2 YNNKEL (reference sequence). Trimming removed 4 bases from V and 5 bases from J, with 20 bases in between. CDR3 amino acids: CASSLPDRGIYETQYF. The CDR3, as DNA: TGTGCCAGCAGCCTCCCCGATAGGGGGATTTATGAGACCCAGTACTTC.

The chain combines TRBV9 with TRBJ1-2; TRBD1 agrees at 12 bases. V lost 4 bases, J lost 8 bases, and 9 bases stayed unmatched. The CDR3 covers 15 residues. In germline, CDR1 is SGDLS, CDR2 YYNGEE. The CDR3 DNA reads as TGTGCCAGCAGCACCAGGGACAGGGGGCTTCGGGGCTACACCTTC. It translates to CASSTRDRGLRGYTF.

V usage is TRBV4-3 and J usage is TRBJ2-1, with D possibly TRBD2 on 5 matching bases. Germline CDR1 is LGHNA and CDR2 is YSLEER. CDR3 length: 16 amino acids. V shed 4 bases and J shed 0 bases, with 13 bases lying between them. CDR3 coding DNA: TGCGCCAGCAGCCTTGGAGCGGTGAGCTCCTACAATGAGCAGTTCTTC. Encoded protein: CASSLGAVSSYNEQFF.

This clonotype was seen at least ten times. The chain uses TRBV28 and TRBJ2-5, with 9 nucleotides matching TRBD2. The germline gives CDR1 MDHEN, CDR2 SYDVKM. V shed 7 bases and J 4 bases; nucleotides not matched to a gene: 7. CDR3 length equals 14 residues. The CDR3 DNA follows: TGTGCCAGCACTCGACTAGCGGAGGGAGAGACCCAGTACTTC. This encodes CASTRLAEGETQYF.

The V and J genes are TRBV20-1 and TRBJ2-1; a weak D match, TRBD2 (5 bases). Germline V gives CDR1 DFQATT, CDR2 SNEGSKA (reference sequence). The CDR3 spans 19 residues. V lost 6 bases, J lost 0 bases, and 27 bases lay in between. The CDR3 nucleotides read TGCAGTGCCGAACCAAGGATAAGAATTCTAGGGAGCTCCTACAATGAGCAGTTCTTC. Amino acids: CSAEPRIRILGSSYNEQFF.

This clonotype was picked up many times. The rearrangement links TRBV18 to TRBJ1-1, with 7 bases fitting TRBD1. The CDR3 has 15 residues. Losses at the gene ends were 5 bases for V and 1 base for J; bases not matched to a gene: 7. CDR1 and CDR2 from the germline V gene are KGHSH and LQKENI. The CDR3, as DNA: TGTGCCAGCTCATCTTCGACAGGGTGGAACACTGAAGCTTTCTTT. Encoded protein: CASSSSTGWNTEAFF.

This clonotype came up a few times. One end of the junction fails to match germline, which may point to a read error. This chain joins TRBV11-2 and TRBJ2-2, with D hard to call. The CDR3 is 16 residues long. Germline loops: CDR1 SGHAT, CDR2 FQNNGV. The CDR3 DNA reads TGTGCCAACAGCCACTCCGGAAACACGAACACCGGGGAGCTGTTTTTT. It encodes CANSHSGNTNTGELFF.

Only a few counts were recorded for this clonotype. The chain joins TRBV10-3 to TRBJ1-1; 10 bases are shared with TRBD1. The junction had 3 bases not matched to a gene; V was cut back by 6 bases and J by 2 bases. Germline values: CDR1 ENHRY, CDR2 SYGVKD. The CDR3 is 14 residues long. In DNA form, the CDR3 reads TGTGCCATCAGCGGACAGGGGGTTAACACTGAAGCTTTCTTT. It encodes CAISGQGVNTEAFF.

This clonotype was picked up many times. The rearrangement links TRBV6-5 to TRBJ2-3; tentative D call: TRBD1 (5 bases). Germline V gives CDR1 MNHEY, CDR2 SVGAGI. The CDR3 runs to 16 residues. V was cut by 0 bases and J by 0 bases, with 10 bases left in between. The CDR3 sequence: CASSYSGPYSTDTQYF. CDR3 nucleotides: TGTGCCAGCAGTTACTCGGGGCCATACAGCACAGATACGCAGTATTTT.